This T cell receptor beta chain was observed in a study of blood T cell repertoires in COVID-19. Looking at the study overall: The cDNA or gDNA used as material had been derived from T cells, B-cell-depleted T cells, or PBMCs.

Points on this clone: This sample includes further DNA sequences coding for the same CDR3.

The germline gives CDR1 SNHLY, CDR2 FYNNEI. Between the trimmed V and J ends, which lost 5 bases and 2 bases, there was a span of 7 bases. This CDR3 contains 12 residues. Assay: immunoSEQ multiplex PCR; the TCRdb copy retains only in-frame clones and omits some. The sample has hundreds of thousands of clones, around 87% seen once. The V gene is TRBV2, the J gene TRBJ2-7, with D perhaps matching TRBD1 (5 bases). Sequenced sample: peripheral blood. The clonotype was recovered from a woman between 55 and 75 years old with COVID-19, enrolled during active disease. The CDR3 loop reads CASSLTAYEQYF. In DNA, the CDR3 is TGTGCCAGCAGTTTGACAGCCTACGAGCAGTACTTC.